This T cell receptor beta chain was retrieved from a study of T cell responses to AZD1222 COVID-19 vaccine. In the study overall: Pooling was applied to second doses at about 4 or about 12 weeks. Whole-study results and caveats: Spike-specific TCR repertoires showed rising breadth and depth after two AZD1222 doses. Baseline antibody screening turned up just five to seven seropositive AZD1222 recipients.

This clone was observed once. Its antigen is currently unknown. Clones were read by immunoSEQ multiplex PCR, and TCRdb kept only the in-frame ones, dropping some. The sample lists around 140,000 clones; around nine tenths were seen once. Looked up from germline, CDR1 is SGHDT and CDR2 is YYEEEE. Trimming at V came to 3 bases and at J to 1 base, leaving 7 bases not matched to a gene. The CDR3 has 16 amino acids. This chain uses TRBV5-6 with TRBJ1-1, with 9 bases fitting TRBD1. The source was peripheral blood, collected on day 0 of AZD1222 vaccination. This receptor was identified in an adult in good health. CDR3 loop: CASSWDRVGGNTEAFF. The CDR3 nucleotides read TGTGCCAGCAGCTGGGACAGGGTCGGAGGGAACACTGAAGCTTTCTTT.